This TCR beta chain was recovered during a study of T cell responses to AZD1222 COVID-19 vaccine. The study's findings and limits: At study baseline, merely over 5 AZD1222 recipients were seropositive. Spike as a whole was targeted by vaccine-associated CD4 TCRs, dominant at 160-218 and 743-854. No day 14 peak samples; only post-peak repertoires were characterized. Nearly half of unique spike-specific TCRs reportedly avoided B.1.351 and B.1.1.7 mutated regions.

Germline lookup yields CDR1 KGHSH and CDR2 LQKENI. The ends were cut back, 1 base at V and 0 bases at J, with 16 bases in the middle. The length of the CDR3 is 19 residues. Only in-frame clones appear in the TCRdb table, and some are missing; sequencing was by immunoSEQ multiplex PCR. The table has roughly 200,000 clones, about 92% seen once. Details on this clone: What it binds is not known.

The starting material was peripheral blood, obtained on day 0 of MenACWY control vaccination. This chain links TRBV18 with TRBJ2-6; perhaps TRBD1 as D (5 bases). The source of this sequence is an adult in good health. The CDR3 loop reads CASSPRNQGLHSGANVLTF. The CDR3 bases are TGTGCCAGCTCACCACGGAACCAGGGTCTCCACTCTGGGGCCAACGTCCTGACTTTC.